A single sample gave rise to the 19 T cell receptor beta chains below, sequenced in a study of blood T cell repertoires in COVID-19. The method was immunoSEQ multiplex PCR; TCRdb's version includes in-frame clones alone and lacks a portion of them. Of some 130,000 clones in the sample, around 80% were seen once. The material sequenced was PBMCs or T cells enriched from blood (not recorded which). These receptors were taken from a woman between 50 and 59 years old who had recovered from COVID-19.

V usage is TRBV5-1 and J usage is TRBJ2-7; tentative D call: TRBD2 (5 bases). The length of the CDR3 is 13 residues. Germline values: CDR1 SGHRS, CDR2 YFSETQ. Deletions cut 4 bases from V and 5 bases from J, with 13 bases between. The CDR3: CASSAGVGDEQYF. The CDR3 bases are TGCGCCAGCAGCGCCGGGGTTGGGGACGAGCAGTACTTC.

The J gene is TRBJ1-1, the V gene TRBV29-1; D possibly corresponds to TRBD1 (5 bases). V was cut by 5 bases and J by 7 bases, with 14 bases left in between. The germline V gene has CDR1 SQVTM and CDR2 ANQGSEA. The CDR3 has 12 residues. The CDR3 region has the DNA TGCAGCGTTACAGGACCAAGGGGTGAAGCTTTCTTT. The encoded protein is CSVTGPRGEAFF.

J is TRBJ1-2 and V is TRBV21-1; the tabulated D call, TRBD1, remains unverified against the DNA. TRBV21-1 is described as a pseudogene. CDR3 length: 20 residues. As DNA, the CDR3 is TGTGCCAGCAGCACCCACCGGGACAGGGGCTTTATCCTCGCCCCTATAGGCTACACCTTC. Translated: CASSTHRDRGFILAPIGYTF.

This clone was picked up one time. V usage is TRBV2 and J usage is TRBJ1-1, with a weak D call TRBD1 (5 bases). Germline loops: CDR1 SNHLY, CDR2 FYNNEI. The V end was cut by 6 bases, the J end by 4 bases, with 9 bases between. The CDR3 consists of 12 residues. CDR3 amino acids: CASRLDSTEAFF. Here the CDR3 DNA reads TGTGCCAGCAGGTTAGACAGCACTGAAGCTTTCTTT.

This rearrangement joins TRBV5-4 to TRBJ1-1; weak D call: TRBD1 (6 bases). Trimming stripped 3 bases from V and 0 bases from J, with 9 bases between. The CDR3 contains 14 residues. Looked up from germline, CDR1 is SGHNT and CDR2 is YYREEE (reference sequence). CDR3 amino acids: CASSYGQMNTEAFF. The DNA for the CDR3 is TGTGCCAGCAGCTACGGACAGATGAACACTGAAGCTTTCTTT.

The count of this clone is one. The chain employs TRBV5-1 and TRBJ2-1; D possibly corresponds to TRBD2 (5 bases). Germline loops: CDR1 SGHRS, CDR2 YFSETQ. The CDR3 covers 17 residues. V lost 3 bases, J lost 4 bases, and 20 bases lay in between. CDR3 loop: CASSWFVAPTLYNEQFF. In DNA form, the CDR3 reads TGCGCCAGCAGCTGGTTTGTAGCGCCCACACTTTACAATGAGCAGTTCTTC. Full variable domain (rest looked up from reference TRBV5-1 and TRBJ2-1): KAGVTQTPRYLIKTRGQQVTLSCSPISGHRSVSWYQQTPGQGLQFLFEYFSETQRNKGNFPGRFSGRQFSNSRSEMNVSTLELGDSALYLCASSWFVAPTLYNEQFFGPGTRLTVL.

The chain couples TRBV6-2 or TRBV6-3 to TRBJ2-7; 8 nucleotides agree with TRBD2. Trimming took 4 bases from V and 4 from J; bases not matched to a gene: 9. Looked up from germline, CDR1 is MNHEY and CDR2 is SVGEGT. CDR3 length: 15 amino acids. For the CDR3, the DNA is TGTGCCAGCAGTTCCGTAATAGCGGGGACTTACGAGCAGTACGTC. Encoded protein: CASSSVIAGTYEQYV.

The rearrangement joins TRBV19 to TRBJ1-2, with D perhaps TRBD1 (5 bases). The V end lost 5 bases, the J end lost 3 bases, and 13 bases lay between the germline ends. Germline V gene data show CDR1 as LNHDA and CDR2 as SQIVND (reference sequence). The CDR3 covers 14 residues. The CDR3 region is CASSVTGVDYGYTF. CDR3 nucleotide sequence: TGTGCCAGTAGTGTGACGGGGGTCGACTATGGCTACACCTTC.

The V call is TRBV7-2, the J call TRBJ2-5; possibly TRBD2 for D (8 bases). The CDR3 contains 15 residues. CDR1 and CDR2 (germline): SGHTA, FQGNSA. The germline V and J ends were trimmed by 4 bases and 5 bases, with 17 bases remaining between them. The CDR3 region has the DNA TGTGCCAGCAGCTCGGGAGGGGGCGCCGGGGAGACCCAGTACTTC. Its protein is CASSSGGGAGETQYF.

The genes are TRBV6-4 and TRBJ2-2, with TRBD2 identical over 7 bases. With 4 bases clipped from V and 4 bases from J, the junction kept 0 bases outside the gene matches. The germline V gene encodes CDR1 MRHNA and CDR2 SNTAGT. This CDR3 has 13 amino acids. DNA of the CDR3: TGTGCCAGCAGTGGGACTAGCACCGGGGAGCTGTTTTTT. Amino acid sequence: CASSGTSTGELFF.

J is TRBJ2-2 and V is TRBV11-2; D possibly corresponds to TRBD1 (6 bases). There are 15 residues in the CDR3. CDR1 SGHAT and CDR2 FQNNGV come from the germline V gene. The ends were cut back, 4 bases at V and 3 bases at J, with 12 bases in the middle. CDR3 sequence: CASSSGHRDTGELFF. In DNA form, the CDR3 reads TGTGCCAGCAGCTCGGGACACCGGGACACCGGGGAGCTGTTTTTT.

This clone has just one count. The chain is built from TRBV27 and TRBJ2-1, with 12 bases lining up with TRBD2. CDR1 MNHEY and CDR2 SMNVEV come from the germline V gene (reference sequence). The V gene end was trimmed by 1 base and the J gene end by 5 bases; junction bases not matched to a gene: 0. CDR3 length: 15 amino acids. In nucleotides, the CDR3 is TGTGCCAGCAGTTTATGGACTAGCGGGAACAATGAGCAGTTCTTC. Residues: CASSLWTSGNNEQFF.

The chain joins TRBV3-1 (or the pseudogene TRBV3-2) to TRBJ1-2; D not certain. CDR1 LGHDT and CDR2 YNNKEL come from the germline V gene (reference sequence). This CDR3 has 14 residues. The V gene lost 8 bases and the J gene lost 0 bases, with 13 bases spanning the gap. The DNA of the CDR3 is TGTGCCAGCGCCTCGGCGGAAGCTAACTATGGCTACACCTTC. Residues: CASASAEANYGYTF.

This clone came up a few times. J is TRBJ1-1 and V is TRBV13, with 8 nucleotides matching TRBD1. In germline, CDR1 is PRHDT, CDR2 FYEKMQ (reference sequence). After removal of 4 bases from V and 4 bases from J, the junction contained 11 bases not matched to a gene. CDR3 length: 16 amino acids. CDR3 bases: TGTGCCAGCAGCTCACCGGACAGGGACGGTGTCACTGAAGCTTTCTTT. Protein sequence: CASSSPDRDGVTEAFF.

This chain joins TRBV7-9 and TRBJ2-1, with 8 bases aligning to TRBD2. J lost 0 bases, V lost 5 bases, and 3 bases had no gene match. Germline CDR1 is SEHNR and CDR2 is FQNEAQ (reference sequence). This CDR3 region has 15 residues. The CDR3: CASSTRGGSYNEQFF. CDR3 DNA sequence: TGTGCCAGCAGCACCCGGGGGGGCTCCTACAATGAGCAGTTCTTC.

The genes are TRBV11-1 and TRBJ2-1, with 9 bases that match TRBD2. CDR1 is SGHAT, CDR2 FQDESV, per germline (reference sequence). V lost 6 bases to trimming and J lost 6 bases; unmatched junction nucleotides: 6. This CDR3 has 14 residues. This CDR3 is CASSGGGAFNEQFF. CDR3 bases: TGTGCCAGCAGTGGCGGGGGGGCCTTCAATGAGCAGTTCTTC.

The CDR3 loop reads CASSLAADRGDWPQHF. The CDR3 region has the DNA TGTGCCAGCAGCTTAGCCGCGGACAGGGGAGATTGGCCCCAGCATTTT. The V and J genes are TRBV11-2 and TRBJ1-5; 9 nucleotides agree with TRBD1. Unmatched junction bases numbered 10, after V lost 1 base and J lost 9 bases. Germline V gene sequence: CDR1 SGHAT, CDR2 FQNNGV. This CDR3 has 16 residues.

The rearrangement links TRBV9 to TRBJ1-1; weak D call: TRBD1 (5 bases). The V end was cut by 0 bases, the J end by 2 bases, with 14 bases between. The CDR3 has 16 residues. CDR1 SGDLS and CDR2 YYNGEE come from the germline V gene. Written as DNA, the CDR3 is TGTGCCAGCAGCGTAGGTAGGGGTCTCACTAACACTGAAGCTTTCTTT. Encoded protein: CASSVGRGLTNTEAFF.

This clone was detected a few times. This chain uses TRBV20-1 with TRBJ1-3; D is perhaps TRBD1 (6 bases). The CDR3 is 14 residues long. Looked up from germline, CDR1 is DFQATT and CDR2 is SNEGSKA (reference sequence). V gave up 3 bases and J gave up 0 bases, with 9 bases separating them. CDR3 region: CSASRDTSGNTIYF. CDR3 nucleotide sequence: TGCAGTGCTAGTAGGGACACCTCTGGAAACACCATATATTTT.